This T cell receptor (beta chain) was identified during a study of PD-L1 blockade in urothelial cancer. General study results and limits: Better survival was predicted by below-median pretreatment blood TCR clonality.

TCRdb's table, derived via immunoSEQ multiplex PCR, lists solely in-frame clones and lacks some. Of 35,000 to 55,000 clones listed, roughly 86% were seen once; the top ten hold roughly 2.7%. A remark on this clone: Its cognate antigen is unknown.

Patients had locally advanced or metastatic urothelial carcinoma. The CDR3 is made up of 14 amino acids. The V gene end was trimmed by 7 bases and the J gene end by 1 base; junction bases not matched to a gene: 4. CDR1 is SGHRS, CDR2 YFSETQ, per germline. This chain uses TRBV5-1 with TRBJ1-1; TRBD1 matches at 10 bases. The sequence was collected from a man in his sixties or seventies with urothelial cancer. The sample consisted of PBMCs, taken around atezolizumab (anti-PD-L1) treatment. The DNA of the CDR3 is TGCGCCAGCGAGGGGACAGGGGCGAACACTGAAGCTTTCTTT. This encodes CASEGTGANTEAFF.